The 8 T cell receptor beta chains listed next were all sequenced from one sample in a study of graft-versus-host responses after intestinal transplantation. The antigens for these receptors are not known. Some clones are missing from TCRdb's copy, which holds only in-frame ones; the method was immunoSEQ multiplex PCR. The data show over 80,000 clones, 91% seen once. Here the sequenced sample was unstimulated CD4+ T cells sorted from spleen or lymph node cells, taken before transplant. The receptors derive from a human donor who was the organ donor for an intestinal transplant.

This sequence joins TRBV5-1 and TRBJ1-4; TRBD1 matches at 9 bases. The V gene end was trimmed by 1 base and the J gene end by 8 bases; junction bases not matched to a gene: 6. The CDR3 contains 15 residues. Germline lookup yields CDR1 SGHRS and CDR2 YFSETQ. The CDR3 bases are TGCGCCAGCAGCTTGTCGGGACAGGGTGGGGAAAAACTGTTTTTT. Its translation: CASSLSGQGGEKLFF.

This clone was seen more than once but under ten times. The chain uses TRBV27 and TRBJ1-3, with D unclear. Germline loops: CDR1 MNHEY, CDR2 SMNVEV (reference sequence). V lost 4 bases and J 0 bases, leaving 7 bases between the germline ends. CDR3 length equals 14 residues. The CDR3 DNA reads TGTGCCAGCAGTTCACCGAGCTCTGGAAACACCATATATTTT. Amino acids: CASSSPSSGNTIYF.

The chain combines TRBV29-1 with TRBJ2-1; 10 bases map to TRBD2. Germline CDR1 and CDR2: SQVTM and ANQGSEA. V was clipped by 5 bases and J by 6 bases; unmatched bases: 1. CDR3 length equals 12 residues. The CDR3 nucleotides read TGCAGCGTTAGCGGGGGGGGCAATGAGCAGTTCTTC. Translation: CSVSGGGNEQFF.

The chain couples TRBV7-9 to TRBJ2-5; a possible D gene is TRBD1 (6 bases). The CDR3 contains 13 residues. Germline lookup yields CDR1 SEHNR and CDR2 FQNEAQ (reference sequence). V lost 6 bases and J 1 base, leaving 9 bases between the germline ends. CDR3 sequence (DNA): TGTGCCAGCAGAAGGGACACCCAAGAGACCCAGTACTTC. It is translated as CASRRDTQETQYF.

The chain has TRBV27 and TRBJ2-5; the match to TRBD2 covers 12 bases. From germline, CDR1 is MNHEY and CDR2 SMNVEV (reference sequence). CDR3 length equals 17 residues. V shed 4 bases and J 0 bases; nucleotides not matched to a gene: 6. The DNA of the CDR3 is TGTGCCAGCAGTTCCAGGACTAGCGGGGTGTACCAAGAGACCCAGTACTTC. This gives the protein CASSSRTSGVYQETQYF.

The chain has TRBV27 and TRBJ2-7; 7 bases map to TRBD1. The CDR3 length is 14 residues. CDR1 is MNHEY and CDR2 is SMNVEV in the germline V gene (reference sequence). With 6 bases clipped from V and 4 bases from J, the junction kept 9 bases outside the gene matches. CDR3 DNA sequence: TGTGCCAGCAGCGACTTGGGACAGAGGTACGAGCAGTACTTC. It is translated as CASSDLGQRYEQYF.

A few counts support this clone. This chain uses TRBV5-4 with TRBJ1-2, with TRBD1 as a possible D gene (5 bases). Per the germline V gene, CDR1 is SGHNT and CDR2 is YYREEE (reference sequence). Trimming removed 0 bases at V and 4 bases at J, with 13 bases between. This CDR3 is 15 amino acids long. The CDR3 sequence is CASSLASRQSYGYTF. The CDR3, as DNA: TGTGCCAGCAGCTTGGCGTCACGACAGTCCTATGGCTACACCTTC.

The rearrangement joins TRBV5-3 to TRBJ2-5, with D perhaps TRBD2 (5 bases). TRBV5-3 is an ORF, and what it does is uncertain. This CDR3 spans 14 amino acids. Trimming took off 8 bases at V and 3 bases at J, with 17 bases between the two ends. Here the CDR3 reads CARSPRGREETQYF. For the CDR3, the DNA is TGTGCCAGGTCCCCTCGGGGAAGAGAAGAGACCCAGTACTTC.